These 23 T cell receptor beta chains came from one sample sequenced in a study of cytomegalovirus exposure and HLA in healthy donors. With 60 Vbeta and 13 Jbeta primers, the PCR was carried out. Using immunoSEQ multiplex PCR, the repertoire was profiled, and TCRdb retains in-frame clones only, with some absent. The sample carries hundreds of thousands of clones, around four fifths recorded once. The material sequenced was PBMCs. The receptors here all came from a woman in her fifties or sixties in good health and CMV-seropositive.

This clone was found a few times. This sequence joins TRBV5-1 and TRBJ1-5, with D hard to call. CDR3 length: 14 amino acids. V gave up 0 bases and J gave up 2 bases, with 6 bases separating them. CDR1 SGHRS and CDR2 YFSETQ come from the germline V gene. CDR3 coding DNA: TGCGCCAGCAGCTTGGGGCCAGGCAATCAGCCCCAGCATTTT. Residues: CASSLGPGNQPQHF.

This sequence joins TRBV27 and TRBJ2-1; 11 positions match TRBD2. The CDR3 is 17 amino acids. V lost 6 bases to trimming and J lost 7 bases; unmatched junction nucleotides: 14. Germline assignment: CDR1 MNHEY and CDR2 SMNVEV (reference sequence). The chain's CDR3 is CASRPILAGGLGNEQFF. The DNA of the CDR3 is TGTGCCAGCAGACCAATCCTAGCGGGGGGACTGGGGAATGAGCAGTTCTTC.

This clone was found a few times. V usage is TRBV9 and J usage is TRBJ2-4; 9 nucleotides match TRBD1. V trimming: 3 bases; J trimming: 8 bases; junction bases outside the gene matches: 6. Per the germline V gene, CDR1 is SGDLS and CDR2 is YYNGEE. This CDR3 has 14 residues. The CDR3 here is CASSGRDRADIQYF. In nucleotides, the CDR3 is TGTGCCAGCAGCGGCCGGGACAGGGCGGACATTCAGTACTTC.

This clone came up once. The chain links TRBV6-1 to TRBJ1-3; D may be TRBD1 (5 bases). The CDR3 extends over 14 amino acids. Trimming removed 1 base from V and 4 bases from J, with 8 bases in between. Germline values: CDR1 MNHNS, CDR2 SASEGT. The CDR3 region is CASSEGGDGNTIYF. For the CDR3, the DNA is TGTGCCAGCAGTGAAGGGGGGGACGGAAACACCATATATTTT.

This clone has only a few counts. The rearrangement links TRBV5-1 to TRBJ1-3; 8 bases are shared with TRBD1. The CDR3 runs to 14 residues. Trimming removed 0 bases from V and 4 bases from J; junction bases left unmatched: 0. Germline V gene sequence: CDR1 SGHRS, CDR2 YFSETQ. CDR3 sequence: CASSLGTGGNTIYF. The CDR3 DNA is TGCGCCAGCAGCTTGGGGACAGGGGGAAACACCATATATTTT.

The J gene is TRBJ1-2, the V gene TRBV7-9; unclear D gene. CDR3 size: 13 residues. CDR1 is SEHNR and CDR2 is FQNEAQ in the germline V gene (reference sequence). V was clipped by 8 bases and J by 4 bases, with 14 bases between them. Here the CDR3 reads CASGLSSLYGYTF. As DNA, the CDR3 is TGTGCCAGCGGGCTATCGTCCCTCTATGGCTACACCTTC.

This clone was seen a handful of times. The rearrangement uses TRBV6-5 and TRBJ1-1; D is ambiguous. V was clipped by 5 bases and J by 4 bases, with 8 bases between them. Looked up from germline, CDR1 is MNHEY and CDR2 is SVGAGI. CDR3 length: 12 amino acids. CDR3 sequence reads: CASSPGITEAFF. CDR3 DNA: TGTGCCAGCAGTCCGGGGATCACTGAAGCTTTCTTT.

The chain joins TRBV5-1 to TRBJ2-3, with a tentative D call TRBD2 (5 bases). V was pared by 4 bases and J by 2 bases, with 17 bases between. The CDR3 runs to 16 residues. Looked up from germline, CDR1 is SGHRS and CDR2 is YFSETQ. The CDR3 DNA reads as TGCGCCAGCAGCCGGACCCCGGGATCATACACAGATACGCAGTATTTT. The encoded protein is CASSRTPGSYTDTQYF.

The rearrangement joins TRBV7-8 to TRBJ1-5; 7 bases match TRBD1. Germline V gives CDR1 SGHVS, CDR2 FQNEAQ. This CDR3 comprises 15 residues. Trimming removed 3 bases from V and 0 bases from J; junction bases left unmatched: 2. Here the CDR3 reads CASSLDRNSNQPQHF. The CDR3, as DNA: TGTGCCAGCAGCTTGGACAGGAATAGCAATCAGCCCCAGCATTTT.

CDR3 amino acids: CASRVAGGTDTQYF. The CDR3 region has the DNA TGTGCCAGCAGGGTGGCAGGGGGTACAGATACGCAGTATTTT. This chain links TRBV28 with TRBJ2-3; 7 bases match TRBD1. This CDR3 spans 14 amino acids. V was clipped by 6 bases and J by 3 bases; unmatched bases: 6. The germline gives CDR1 MDHEN, CDR2 SYDVKM.

This chain joins TRBV6-1 and TRBJ2-7, with 10 bases identical to TRBD1. V was clipped by 7 bases and J by 5 bases; unmatched bases: 11. Germline V gene data show CDR1 as MNHNS and CDR2 as SASEGT. CDR3 length: 15 residues. The CDR3 nucleotides are TGTGCCAGCACCCCGATGAGGGACAGGGGCGACGAGCAGTACTTC. Its protein is CASTPMRDRGDEQYF.

The V and J genes are TRBV5-1 and TRBJ2-7; no firm D call. This CDR3 contains 14 residues. Trimming left V 0 bases short and J 3 bases short, with 10 bases between. The germline gives CDR1 SGHRS, CDR2 YFSETQ. CDR3 sequence reads: CASSLAGRFYEQYF. The CDR3 DNA reads TGCGCCAGCAGCTTGGCCGGTAGATTCTACGAGCAGTACTTC.

The J gene is TRBJ2-7, the V gene TRBV30; 9 bases match TRBD1. Per germline, CDR1 GTSNPN and CDR2 SVGIG (reference sequence). The CDR3 covers 13 residues. The V gene end was trimmed by 2 bases and the J gene end by 4 bases; junction bases not matched to a gene: 3. As DNA, the CDR3 is TGTGCCTGGAGTAAGGGACAGGGATACGAGCAGTACTTC. It is translated as CAWSKGQGYEQYF.

The J gene is TRBJ2-4, the V gene TRBV11-3, with D possibly TRBD2 on 5 matching bases. Per germline, CDR1 SGHNT and CDR2 YENEEA. V lost 4 bases to trimming and J lost 6 bases, with 10 bases between them. The CDR3 covers 13 residues. The CDR3 is CASSSGRGNIQYF. The CDR3 nucleotides are TGTGCCAGCAGCTCAGGACGGGGAAACATTCAGTACTTC.

The chain uses TRBV19 and TRBJ1-6; no clear D gene. Trimming shortened V by 1 base and J by 8 bases, and 9 bases separated the two germline ends. The CDR3 has 14 residues. Looked up from germline, CDR1 is LNHDA and CDR2 is SQIVND (reference sequence). Written as DNA, the CDR3 is TGTGCCAGTAGTATAGTGGGCAGCTATTCACCCCTCCACTTT. Encoded protein: CASSIVGSYSPLHF.

The V call is TRBV19, the J call TRBJ2-7, with D possibly matching TRBD1 (5 bases). This CDR3 has 16 amino acids. The germline V and J ends were trimmed by 5 bases and 1 base, with 18 bases remaining between them. Germline CDR1 reads LNHDA; CDR2 reads SQIVND (reference sequence). DNA of the CDR3: TGTGCCAGTAGTTCACGCCCCGAGACAGCTTCCTACGAGCAGTACTTC. Protein product: CASSSRPETASYEQYF.

The chain employs TRBV6-1 and TRBJ2-5; TRBD2 aligns across 8 bases. The J call may be incorrect, as the DNA end agrees better with TRBJ2-7. The CDR3 spans 14 residues. CDR1 and CDR2 (germline): MNHNS, SASEGT. The CDR3 loop is CASSETSDFYEQYF. The DNA of the CDR3 is TGTGCCAGCAGTGAGACTAGCGACTTCTACGAGCAGTACTTC.

The rearrangement joins TRBV28 to TRBJ1-2, with TRBD1 matching over 8 bases. V dropped 5 bases and J dropped 2; count of bases not matched to a gene: 13. The germline V gene encodes CDR1 MDHEN and CDR2 SYDVKM. The CDR3 contains 17 residues. The CDR3 DNA sequence: TGTGCCAGCAGTCCCATTGGGTGGAGACAGGGGAACTATGGCTACACCTTC. Translated, it gives CASSPIGWRQGNYGYTF.

This chain joins TRBV29-1 and TRBJ1-2; 8 bases match TRBD1. The V and J ends lost 4 bases and 4 bases, in that order; junction bases with no gene match: 5. The germline V gene encodes CDR1 SQVTM and CDR2 ANQGSEA. The CDR3 has 13 amino acids. CDR3 DNA: TGCAGCGTTGTGGGCAGGGGGCTCTATGGCTACACCTTC. Translation: CSVVGRGLYGYTF. Looking up the rest from reference TRBV29-1 and TRBJ1-2 gives the full variable domain: SAVISQKPSRDICQRGTSLTIQCQVDSQVTMMFWYRQQPGQSLTLIATANQGSEATYESGFVIDKFPISRPNLTFSTLTVSNMSPEDSSIYLCSVVGRGLYGYTFGSGTRLTVV.

Here the CDR3 DNA reads TGCGCCAGCAGCCAACTACCAGAGGGAACCTACGAGCAGTACTTC. This translates into CASSQLPEGTYEQYF. The chain carries TRBV4-1 and TRBJ2-5, with D tentatively TRBD2 (5 bases). The J call may be faulty, since TRBJ2-7 better matches the DNA end. This CDR3 is built from 15 residues. Germline loops: CDR1 MGHRA, CDR2 YSYEKL.

The rearrangement joins TRBV6-1 to TRBJ1-5; TRBD1 aligns across 10 bases. V gave up 6 bases and J gave up 2 bases; unmatched junction bases: 4. There are 15 residues in the CDR3. Germline assignment: CDR1 MNHNS and CDR2 SASEGT. Here the CDR3 DNA reads TGTGCCAGCAGCGCCGGGACAGGGGGCAATCAGCCCCAGCATTTT. Its protein product is CASSAGTGGNQPQHF.

The V and J genes are TRBV21-1 and TRBJ2-3; the D segment call TRBD1 is taken from the table without a DNA check. TRBV21-1 is shown as a pseudogene. The CDR3 length is 19 residues. CDR3: CASSPQGPAERTSTDTQYF. The CDR3 coding sequence is TGTGCCAGCAGCCCTCAGGGGCCAGCGGAACGAACTAGCACAGATACGCAGTATTTT.

This chain links TRBV29-1 with TRBJ1-1; D remains unclear. There are 13 residues in the CDR3. The germline V and J ends were trimmed by 4 bases and 0 bases, with 9 bases remaining between them. Germline CDR1 SQVTM, CDR2 ANQGSEA. CDR3 residues: CSVVGRMNTEAFF. The CDR3 nucleotides read TGCAGCGTTGTGGGGAGGATGAACACTGAAGCTTTCTTT.